This T cell receptor (beta chain) was identified during a study of T cells in Graves' hyperthyroidism and ophthalmopathy. Study-wide results and caveats: Ophthalmopathy and stable hyperthyroidism were told apart by a 13 V-J model.

Diagnoses were established using clinical symptoms, serum thyroxine and TRAb, thyroid ultrasound and orbital computed tomography. This CDR3 contains 17 residues. Trimming took 4 bases from V and 4 from J; bases not matched to a gene: 12. The germline V gene has CDR1 SGHAT and CDR2 FQNNGV. Using RNA transcripts as the source, TCR beta CDR3 regions were amplified. Primed by the HTBI set, a first-round RT-PCR was run on the TCR CDR3. Via MiXCR, TCRdb re-called the multiplex PCR reads, giving one row per CDR3 protein. In the table there are some 510,000 distinct CDR3 sequences, around 21% of which are singletons. This clonotype has a count of ten or more. Its antigen remains unidentified.

The gene calls are TRBV11-2 and TRBJ2-5, with 10 bases that match TRBD2. The sequencing sample was made of blood. The TCR sequence derives from a man between 18 and 35 years old with Graves' hyperthyroidism. CDR3 nucleotide sequence: TGTGCCAGCAGCTCAGGAAGGCTAGCGGGGGCGTTAGAGACCCAGTACTTC. Translation gives CASSSGRLAGALETQYF.